Listed here are 11 T cell receptor beta chains from one sample, sequenced in a study of blood T cell repertoires in COVID-19. Assay used: immunoSEQ multiplex PCR; TCRdb lists only in-frame clones, some missing. This table has roughly 130,000 clones, just under 85% appearing once. Sequencing used peripheral blood. The receptors stem from a woman between 50 and 59 years old with acute or convalescent COVID-19.

This chain uses TRBV5-6 with TRBJ1-3; no firm D call. Trimming cost V 1 base and J 4 bases, with 6 bases left between them. Germline CDR1 and CDR2: SGHDT and YYEEEE. The CDR3 has 13 residues. The CDR3 bases are TGTGCCAGCAGCTTGACAGTAGGAAACACCATATATTTT. It codes for CASSLTVGNTIYF.

This clone was counted a single time. The rearrangement uses TRBV6-4 and TRBJ1-6, with 8 bases that match TRBD1. CDR3 length: 13 residues. Trimming cost V 8 bases and J 10 bases; bases outside gene matches: 7. Per germline, CDR1 MRHNA and CDR2 SNTAGT. The CDR3 bases are TGTGCCAGCGCCCCCGGGACAGGATCACCCCTCCACTTT. Translation gives CASAPGTGSPLHF.

This clone has only one observation. The chain combines TRBV2 with TRBJ1-5; 7 bases line up with TRBD1. In germline, CDR1 is SNHLY, CDR2 FYNNEI. The CDR3 contains 14 residues. Trimming at V came to 6 bases and at J to 1 base, leaving 3 bases not matched to a gene. The CDR3 sequence is CASRSRGSNQPQHF. CDR3 sequence (DNA): TGTGCCAGCAGGTCCAGGGGGAGCAATCAGCCCCAGCATTTT.

The chain is built from TRBV5-5 and TRBJ1-3; possible D gene TRBD1, 6 bases. Trimming removed 0 bases at V and 1 base at J, with 11 bases between. There are 16 residues in the CDR3. In germline, CDR1 is SGHKS, CDR2 YYEKEE (reference sequence). The DNA for the CDR3 is TGTGCCAGCAGCTTGGACCAGGGACAATCTGGAAACACCATATATTTT. Encoded protein: CASSLDQGQSGNTIYF.

The V gene is TRBV3-1 (or the pseudogene TRBV3-2), the J gene TRBJ1-1; D call uncertain. Trimming took 4 bases from V and 0 from J, leaving 12 bases between them. The germline V gene has CDR1 LGHDT and CDR2 YNNKEL (reference sequence). CDR3 size: 15 residues. This CDR3 reads CASSPGGVMNTEAFF. In DNA form, the CDR3 reads TGTGCCAGCAGCCCAGGAGGAGTCATGAACACTGAAGCTTTCTTT.

As regards this clone: Other DNA sequences in the sample encode the same CDR3. The V call is TRBV19, the J call TRBJ1-2, with D possibly matching TRBD1 (5 bases). This CDR3 contains 12 residues. V lost 3 bases to trimming and J lost 5 bases, with 7 bases between them. Germline CDR1 is LNHDA and CDR2 is SQIVND (reference sequence). The CDR3 spells CASSIAGYGYTF. The CDR3 nucleotides are TGTGCCAGTAGTATCGCAGGGTATGGCTACACCTTC. Full variable domain (missing parts from reference TRBV19 and TRBJ1-2): DGGITQSPKYLFRKEGQNVTLSCEQNLNHDAMYWYRQDPGQGLRLIYYSQIVNDFQKGDIAEGYSVSREKKESFPLTVTSAQKNPTAFYLCASSIAGYGYTFGSGTRLTVV.

The V gene is TRBV4-1, the J gene TRBJ1-4; D unresolved. Germline values: CDR1 MGHRA, CDR2 YSYEKL. Trimming removed 1 base from V and 0 bases from J, with 12 bases in between. This CDR3 has 17 residues. Here the CDR3 DNA reads TGCGCCAGCAGCCAAGGGCCCCACAGCACAACTAATGAAAAACTGTTTTTT. Amino acids: CASSQGPHSTTNEKLFF.

V is TRBV6-1 and J is TRBJ1-4, with 7 bases matching TRBD1. The CDR3 runs 15 residues. V lost 1 base, J lost 8 bases, and 7 bases stayed unmatched. Germline V gene data show CDR1 as MNHNS and CDR2 as SASEGT. In DNA, the CDR3 is TGTGCCAGCAGTGAAGAAGACAGGGTTAGGGAAAAACTGTTTTTT. Its translation is CASSEEDRVREKLFF.

The chain is built from TRBV7-9 and TRBJ1-1, with unresolved D. CDR3 size: 13 residues. Germline V lookup: CDR1 SEHNR, CDR2 FQNEAQ (reference sequence). The V end was cut by 4 bases, the J end by 6 bases, with 12 bases between. The CDR3 region has the DNA TGTGCCAGCAGCTCTTTTGGCCCCCCTGAAGCTTTCTTT. Its protein product is CASSSFGPPEAFF. The full variable domain, completed using reference TRBV7-9 and TRBJ1-1, is DTGVSQNPRHKITKRGQNVTFRCDPISEHNRLYWYRQTLGQGPEFLTYFQNEAQLEKSRLLSDRFSAERPKGSFSTLEIQRTEQGDSAMYLCASSSFGPPEAFFGQGTRLTVV.

The gene calls are TRBV19 and TRBJ2-1; 11 bases match TRBD1. The junction had 6 bases not matched to a gene; V was cut back by 4 bases and J by 4 bases. Germline lookup yields CDR1 LNHDA and CDR2 SQIVND (reference sequence). CDR3 length: 16 residues. CDR3 DNA sequence: TGTGCCAGTAGTACCAGGACAGGGGGCTCATACAATGAGCAGTTCTTC. Its protein product is CASSTRTGGSYNEQFF.

V usage is TRBV24-1 and J usage is TRBJ2-1; 9 bases match TRBD2. Germline-derived CDR1 and CDR2 are KGHDR and SFDVKD. The CDR3 length is 16 residues. J was trimmed by 7 bases and V by 1 base; bases with no gene match: 7. The CDR3 loop reads CATSDLGLAGPNEQFF. Here the CDR3 DNA reads TGTGCCACCAGTGATTTAGGGCTAGCGGGGCCGAATGAGCAGTTCTTC.